These 9 T cell receptor beta chains came from one sample sequenced in a study of blood T cell repertoires in COVID-19. Clones were read by immunoSEQ multiplex PCR, and TCRdb kept only the in-frame ones, dropping some. The table shows some 73,000 clones, with approximately 83% occurring only once. The sequenced sample consisted of peripheral blood. The receptors here all came from a woman aged 55-70 years with acute or convalescent COVID-19.

This chain joins TRBV18 and TRBJ1-1; 9 bases align to TRBD1. CDR3 length equals 14 residues. Germline CDR1 is KGHSH and CDR2 is LQKENI. V trimming: 2 bases; J trimming: 8 bases; junction bases outside the gene matches: 6. In DNA form, the CDR3 reads TGTGCCAGCTCACCATCGGGACAGGGTCGGGAAGCTTTCTTT. Encoded protein: CASSPSGQGREAFF.

J is TRBJ2-7 and V is TRBV30; maybe TRBD2 (6 bases). This CDR3 has 12 amino acids. Germline V gene data show CDR1 as GTSNPN and CDR2 as SVGIG (reference sequence). With 8 bases removed from V and 3 bases from J, the gap between germline ends came to 14 bases. CDR3 loop: CALRRGFYEQYF. CDR3 nucleotide sequence: TGTGCCCTCCGGAGGGGTTTCTACGAGCAGTACTTC.

The chain recombines TRBV27 with TRBJ1-5; 7 nucleotides align to TRBD1. CDR3 length: 15 amino acids. Germline values: CDR1 MNHEY, CDR2 SMNVEV (reference sequence). J was trimmed by 0 bases and V by 5 bases; bases with no gene match: 4. The CDR3 reads CASSRQGLSNQPQHF. CDR3 in DNA: TGTGCCAGCAGTCGACAGGGACTTAGCAATCAGCCCCAGCATTTT.

The V gene is TRBV14, the J gene TRBJ2-1, with TRBD2 matching 11 bases. This CDR3 spans 15 amino acids. CDR1 is SGHDN, CDR2 FVKESK, per germline. Unmatched junction bases numbered 11, after V lost 7 bases and J lost 9 bases. The CDR3: CASTRTSGSASEQFF. The CDR3 DNA follows: TGTGCCAGCACCCGTACTAGCGGGAGTGCGAGTGAGCAGTTCTTC.

V is TRBV5-5 and J is TRBJ1-5, with unresolved D. Trimming cost V 0 bases and J 6 bases, with 10 bases left between them. Per germline, CDR1 SGHKS and CDR2 YYEKEE (reference sequence). The CDR3 is 14 residues long. In DNA, the CDR3 is TGTGCCAGCAGCTTGGCTGGAAGAGGTCAGCCCCAGCATTTT. It yields the protein CASSLAGRGQPQHF.

This clone was seen more than once but under ten times. The chain combines TRBV5-8 with TRBJ2-2; D not resolved. The V gene lost 1 base and the J gene lost 0 bases, with 10 bases spanning the gap. The CDR3 sequence is 16 residues long. Germline V gene lookup returns CDR1 SGHTS and CDR2 YDEGEE. The CDR3 loop is CASSLFRGPNTGELFF. CDR3 bases: TGTGCCAGCAGCTTGTTTAGAGGCCCGAACACCGGGGAGCTGTTTTTT.

The chain is built from TRBV6-6 and TRBJ2-1; 8 bases align to TRBD2. In germline, CDR1 is MNHNY, CDR2 SVGAGI (reference sequence). After removal of 2 bases from V and 4 bases from J, the junction contained 7 bases not matched to a gene. The CDR3 length is 16 residues. As DNA, the CDR3 is TGTGCCAGCAGTTACCCTACTAGCGGAGGTTACAATGAGCAGTTCTTC. It yields the protein CASSYPTSGGYNEQFF.

The J gene is TRBJ2-1, the V gene TRBV7-2; 7 bases are a match to TRBD2. The CDR3 sequence is 15 residues long. Germline V gives CDR1 SGHTA, CDR2 FQGNSA. The ends lost 1 base at V and 6 bases at J; junction bases unmatched: 6. Here the CDR3 reads CASSLDPAGSNEQFF. The CDR3 DNA reads as TGTGCCAGCAGCTTAGACCCAGCGGGGAGCAATGAGCAGTTCTTC.

This chain connects TRBV30 to TRBJ1-3, with a tentative D call TRBD1 (5 bases). Between the trimmed V and J ends, which lost 2 bases and 0 bases, there was a span of 14 bases. The CDR3 totals 16 residues. Germline CDR1 is GTSNPN and CDR2 is SVGIG (reference sequence). The CDR3 nucleotides read TGTGCCTGGAGTTCCCGACAGATTTCCTCTGGAAACACCATATATTTT. This sequence encodes CAWSSRQISSGNTIYF. Using reference TRBV30 and TRBJ1-3 for the parts outside the CDR3, the full variable domain is SQTIHQWPATLVQPVGSPLSLECTVEGTSNPNLYWYRQAAGRGLQLLFYSVGIGQISSEVPQNLSASRPQDRQFILSSKKLLLSDSGFYLCAWSSRQISSGNTIYFGEGSWLTVV.